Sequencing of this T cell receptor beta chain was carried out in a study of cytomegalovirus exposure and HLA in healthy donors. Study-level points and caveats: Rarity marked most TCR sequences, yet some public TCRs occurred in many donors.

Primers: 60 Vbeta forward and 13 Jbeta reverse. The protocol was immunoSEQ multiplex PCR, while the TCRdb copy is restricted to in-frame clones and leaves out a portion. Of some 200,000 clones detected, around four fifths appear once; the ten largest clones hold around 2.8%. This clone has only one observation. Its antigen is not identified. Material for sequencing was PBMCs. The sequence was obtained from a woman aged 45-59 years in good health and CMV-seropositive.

The DNA of the CDR3 is TGTGCCAGCAGCCGATCGGGACAGTACACCGGGGAGCTGTTTTTT. Translated: CASSRSGQYTGELFF. The chain recombines TRBV5-6 with TRBJ2-2; 7 bases agree with TRBD1. The V gene end was trimmed by 4 bases and the J gene end by 3 bases; junction bases not matched to a gene: 6. This CDR3 region has 15 residues. CDR1 is SGHDT and CDR2 is YYEEEE in the germline V gene.